Listed here is a single T cell receptor (beta chain). Its antigen is not identified. From germline, CDR1 is SNHLY and CDR2 FYNNEI. This CDR3 comprises 14 residues. V lost 5 bases and J 5 bases, leaving 12 bases between the germline ends. This record comes from a study of CD4+ T cells in melanoma. Study-level results: Diverse differentiation states were reported for melanoma neoantigen-specific CD4+ T cells. A reported correlation linked neoantigen-specific CD4+ T cells to CD8+, macrophage and B cell function.

Profiled with immunoSEQ multiplex PCR; TCRdb holds only in-frame clones, not every one. The sample has roughly 20,000 clones; almost 85% are singletons. The material sequenced was cells from a culture (not recorded whether cultured in vitro). The V call is TRBV2, the J call TRBJ1-4; the D gene is possibly TRBD1 (6 bases). The sequence was collected from a human donor with melanoma. The CDR3 region has the DNA TGTGCCAGCAGTCCGAGGGGGAGGAATGAAAAACTGTTTTTT. Amino acid sequence: CASSPRGRNEKLFF.